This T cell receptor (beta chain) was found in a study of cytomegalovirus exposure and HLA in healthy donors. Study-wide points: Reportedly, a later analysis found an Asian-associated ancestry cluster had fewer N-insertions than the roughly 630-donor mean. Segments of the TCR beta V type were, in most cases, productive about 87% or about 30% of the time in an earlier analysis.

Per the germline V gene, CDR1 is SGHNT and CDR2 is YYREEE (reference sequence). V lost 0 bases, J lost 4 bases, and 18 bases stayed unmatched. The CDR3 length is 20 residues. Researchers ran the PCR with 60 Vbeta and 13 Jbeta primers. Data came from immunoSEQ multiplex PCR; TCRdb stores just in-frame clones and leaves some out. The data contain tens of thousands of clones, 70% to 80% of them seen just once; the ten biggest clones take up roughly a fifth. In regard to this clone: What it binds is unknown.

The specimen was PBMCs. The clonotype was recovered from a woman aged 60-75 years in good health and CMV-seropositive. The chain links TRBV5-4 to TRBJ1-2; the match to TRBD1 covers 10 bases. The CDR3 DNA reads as TGTGCCAGCAGCTTGGGCCCTCCGAAAGCGACAGGGGGCCGCTCCTATGGCTACACCTTC. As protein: CASSLGPPKATGGRSYGYTF.